This passage covers 23 T cell receptor beta chains from one sample sequenced in a study of CD8 T cells in ankylosing spondylitis. Via MiXCR, TCRdb re-called the 5' RACE reads, giving one row per CDR3 protein. This sample has roughly 220,000 distinct CDR3 sequences, with roughly a tenth found just once. The sequencing sample was made of blood, either unsorted or a sorted T cell fraction (not recorded which). The source is a male donor with ankylosing spondylitis or in good health (not recorded which).

This clonotype was recorded at least ten times. This CDR3 reads CASSQDEARDRDTYNEQFF. CDR3 DNA: TGTGCCAGCAGCCAAGATGAGGCTCGGGACAGGGATACCTACAATGAGCAGTTCTTC. The genes are TRBV3-1 and TRBJ2-1; 9 bases line up with TRBD1. This CDR3 spans 19 amino acids. CDR1 is LGHDT and CDR2 is YNNKEL in the germline V gene (reference sequence). V dropped 0 bases and J dropped 2; count of bases not matched to a gene: 11.

This clonotype was picked up many times. The chain is built from TRBV27 and TRBJ2-1; D tentatively reads TRBD1 or TRBD2 (7 bases each). The V end lost 4 bases, the J end lost 8 bases, and 15 bases lay between the germline ends. Germline V gene sequence: CDR1 MNHEY, CDR2 SMNVEV (reference sequence). The CDR3 totals 14 residues. The CDR3 nucleotides are TGTGCCAGCAGTTCAATGACAGGGAGGGATGAGCAGTTCTTC. It translates to CASSSMTGRDEQFF.

This clonotype was counted only a few times. The V and J genes are TRBV7-3 and TRBJ1-1; 7 bases are shared with TRBD1. The germline V gene has CDR1 SGHTA and CDR2 FQGTGA. Trimming cost V 5 bases and J 5 bases; bases outside gene matches: 5. This CDR3 contains 13 residues. CDR3 loop: CASSPGTVTEAFF. In DNA, the CDR3 is TGTGCCAGCAGCCCAGGGACAGTTACTGAAGCTTTCTTT.

This clonotype was seen a handful of times. This chain joins TRBV20-1 and TRBJ2-5; D tentatively fits TRBD1 or TRBD2 (6 bases each). This CDR3 region has 16 residues. V shed 6 bases and J shed 2 bases, with 22 bases lying between them. Germline loops: CDR1 DFQATT, CDR2 SNEGSKA (reference sequence). The CDR3 spells CSATRPSGGHQETQYF. The CDR3 DNA follows: TGCAGTGCCACCCGGCCCTCCGGGGGACATCAAGAGACCCAGTACTTC.

This clonotype was seen repeatedly, ten times or more. The rearrangement links TRBV12-3 or TRBV12-4 to TRBJ1-3; the D is unclear. The CDR3 covers 15 residues. The V end lost 5 bases, the J end lost 0 bases, and 11 bases lay between the germline ends. The CDR3 nucleotides are TGTGCCAGCAGTGGAGTCGGATACTCTGGAAACACCATATATTTT. This codes for CASSGVGYSGNTIYF.

The chain couples TRBV7-2 to TRBJ1-1; no clear D. Trimming removed 0 bases at V and 3 bases at J, with 8 bases between. This CDR3 is 14 amino acids long. CDR1 and CDR2 (germline): SGHTA, FQGNSA. CDR3 bases: TGTGCCAGCAGCTTAGCGGCTCCTCACACTGAAGCTTTCTTT. Its protein product is CASSLAAPHTEAFF.

This clonotype appeared many times. This chain links TRBV5-5 with TRBJ2-7, with TRBD2 matching over 8 bases. CDR1 SGHKS and CDR2 YYEKEE come from the germline V gene (reference sequence). The CDR3 runs to 14 residues. The junction had 10 bases not matched to a gene; V was cut back by 4 bases and J by 7 bases. CDR3 loop: CASSAGLEGTEQYF. DNA for the CDR3: TGTGCCAGCAGCGCGGGACTAGAAGGAACTGAGCAGTACTTC.

The table lists this clonotype with many counts. V and J are TRBV5-8 and TRBJ1-1; 9 bases line up with TRBD1. Germline V gene sequence: CDR1 SGHTS, CDR2 YDEGEE. V dropped 4 bases and J dropped 1; count of bases not matched to a gene: 5. This CDR3 region has 15 residues. CDR3 residues: CASSATGGWNTEAFF. DNA for the CDR3: TGTGCCAGCAGCGCGACAGGGGGATGGAACACTGAAGCTTTCTTT.

This clonotype was counted ten times or more. V and J are TRBV5-1 and TRBJ2-7; D perhaps matches TRBD2 (5 bases). The CDR3 is 14 residues long. The V gene lost 4 bases and the J gene lost 0 bases, with 11 bases spanning the gap. Germline V gives CDR1 SGHRS, CDR2 YFSETQ. The CDR3 nucleotides are TGCGCCAGCAGCCCACTAGGAACCTCCTACGAGCAGTACTTC. Translated: CASSPLGTSYEQYF.

This clonotype has a count of ten or more. V gene TRBV3-1 combines with J gene TRBJ2-1; 9 nucleotides align to TRBD1. Germline V lookup: CDR1 LGHDT, CDR2 YNNKEL (reference sequence). This CDR3 is 16 amino acids long. J lost 8 bases, V lost 0 bases, and 8 bases had no gene match. CDR3: CASSQEGDRVWHEQFF. The CDR3 bases are TGTGCCAGCAGCCAAGAGGGGGACAGGGTTTGGCATGAGCAGTTCTTC.

This clonotype was seen ten or more times. This chain joins TRBV30 and TRBJ1-5; D might be TRBD1 (5 bases). CDR3 length: 11 residues. The ends were cut back, 5 bases at V and 6 bases at J, with 8 bases in the middle. The germline V gene has CDR1 GTSNPN and CDR2 SVGIG (reference sequence). CDR3 amino acids: CAWGAGQPQHF. In nucleotides, the CDR3 is TGTGCCTGGGGGGCCGGTCAGCCCCAGCATTTT.

The chain has TRBV11-2 and TRBJ1-2; possible D gene TRBD1, 6 bases. Trimming took 2 bases from V and 5 from J, leaving 24 bases between them. The CDR3 is 18 residues long. CDR1 is SGHAT and CDR2 is FQNNGV in the germline V gene. The DNA for the CDR3 is TGTGCCAGCAGCTTACAGGTTGCAGGGGCCATCCCACCTTATGGCTACACCTTC. Its translation: CASSLQVAGAIPPYGYTF. Filled out from reference TRBV11-2 and TRBJ1-2, the complete variable domain reads EAGVAQSPRYKIIEKRQSVAFWCNPISGHATLYWYQQILGQGPKLLIQFQNNGVVDDSQLPKDRFSAERLKGVDSTLKIQPAKLEDSAVYLCASSLQVAGAIPPYGYTFGSGTRLTVV.

This clonotype was seen many times. The chain links TRBV6-5 to TRBJ2-7; 9 bases agree with TRBD1. Germline CDR1 MNHEY, CDR2 SVGAGI. The CDR3 runs to 16 residues. V shed 0 bases, J shed 0 bases, and the junction held 3 bases outside the gene matches. The DNA for the CDR3 is TGTGCCAGCAGTTACTCGGGACAGGGCGGCTCCTACGAGCAGTACTTC. Translating it yields CASSYSGQGGSYEQYF.

This clonotype has more than one count but fewer than ten. The chain combines TRBV20-1 with TRBJ2-1; either TRBD1 or TRBD2 may fit D (6 bases each). This CDR3 has 15 amino acids. Trimming removed 6 bases at V and 2 bases at J, with 17 bases between. The V gene's germline CDR1 is DFQATT and CDR2 SNEGSKA (reference sequence). CDR3 nucleotides: TGCAGTGCGCCTACCGGTGGGGGGCCCTACAATGAGCAGTTCTTC. It codes for CSAPTGGGPYNEQFF.

On this clonotype: With a much larger clone just one base away, this may be a read error. V and J are TRBV20-1 and TRBJ1-5; 9 nucleotides match TRBD1. The CDR3 contains 16 residues. From germline, CDR1 is DFQATT and CDR2 SNEGSKA (reference sequence). With V trimmed by 6 bases and J by 3 bases, 12 bases remained unmatched. CDR3: CSATGTGFLDNQPQHF. The CDR3 nucleotides read TGCAGTGCAACCGGGACAGGGTTTCTTGACAATCAGCCCCAGCATTTT.

At least ten counts were recorded for this clonotype. This chain links TRBV20-1 with TRBJ2-7; D is perhaps TRBD2 (6 bases). Trimming left V 5 bases short and J 2 bases short, with 19 bases between. CDR3 size: 15 residues. From germline, CDR1 is DFQATT and CDR2 SNEGSKA (reference sequence). In DNA form, the CDR3 reads TGCAGTGCTCCCCCCGCGGGACGGAATACCTACGAGCAGTACTTC. Protein product: CSAPPAGRNTYEQYF.

This clonotype has only a few counts. This chain joins TRBV29-1 and TRBJ1-4; TRBD1 is a possible D gene (6 bases). In germline, CDR1 is SQVTM, CDR2 ANQGSEA. V lost 0 bases and J lost 6, with 17 bases in between. The CDR3 length is 16 residues. CDR3 nucleotides: TGCAGCGTTGAAGATCAGACAGGTGGTCGGGATGAAAAACTGTTTTTT. Translated, it gives CSVEDQTGGRDEKLFF. Full variable domain (remainder filled in from reference TRBV29-1 and TRBJ1-4): SAVISQKPSRDICQRGTSLTIQCQVDSQVTMMFWYRQQPGQSLTLIATANQGSEATYESGFVIDKFPISRPNLTFSTLTVSNMSPEDSSIYLCSVEDQTGGRDEKLFFGSGTQLSVL.

As for this clonotype: Given a much more abundant clone one base away, this may be a read error. The chain carries TRBV3-1 and TRBJ2-3; TRBD2 matches 9 bases. There are 18 residues in the CDR3. CDR1 is LGHDT and CDR2 is YNNKEL in the germline V gene (reference sequence). The CDR3 DNA follows: TGTGCCAGCAGTCTCGGGACTAGCTTGACACTTAGCACAGATACGCAGTCTTTT. This encodes CASSLGTSLTLSTDTQSF.

The chain uses TRBV5-1 and TRBJ2-4, with D possibly called TRBD1 or TRBD2 (6 bases each). V dropped 7 bases and J dropped 3 bases, with 20 bases sitting between them. The CDR3 loop spans 16 amino acids. CDR1 is SGHRS, CDR2 YFSETQ, per germline. The DNA of the CDR3 is TGCGCCAGCTCGATGTATGGGGGGCCGGGCAAAAACATTCAGTACTTC. Amino acid sequence: CASSMYGGPGKNIQYF.

This clonotype has a handful of counts. At one end, the junction sequence differs from germline, possibly due to a read error. The J gene is TRBJ2-5, the V gene TRBV2; D unclear. The CDR3 consists of 14 residues. Germline lookup yields CDR1 SNHLY and CDR2 FYNNEI. The CDR3 loop is CASIEGRSPETQYF. CDR3 in DNA: TGTGCCAGCATTGAAGGGCGCAGTCCGGAGACCCAGTACTTC.

This clonotype was found many times. The gene calls are TRBV5-1 and TRBJ1-5, with D perhaps TRBD1 (6 bases). CDR3 length: 15 residues. The ends were cut back, 1 base at V and 4 bases at J, with 12 bases in the middle. The V gene's germline CDR1 is SGHRS and CDR2 YFSETQ. The CDR3 DNA reads TGCGCCAGCAGCTTGAATCTGGGGGCGAATCAGCCCCAGCATTTT. This translates into CASSLNLGANQPQHF.

The table lists this clonotype with many counts. The chain links TRBV30 to TRBJ2-7; D gene unclear. The CDR3 contains 11 residues. CDR1 and CDR2 (germline): GTSNPN, SVGIG (reference sequence). V lost 3 bases and J lost 2, with 5 bases in between. CDR3: CAWRTTYEQYF. CDR3 DNA: TGTGCCTGGAGAACGACCTACGAGCAGTACTTC.

This clonotype was detected ten times or more. V is TRBV2 and J is TRBJ1-1; the D is unclear. CDR1 and CDR2 (germline): SNHLY, FYNNEI. The CDR3 spans 15 residues. Trimming removed 1 base at V and 5 bases at J, with 14 bases between. CDR3 nucleotide sequence: TGTGCCAGCAGTGAAGGCACACGGAGGTGGACTGAAGCTTTCTTT. Encoded protein: CASSEGTRRWTEAFF.